Following are 17 T cell receptor beta chains from one sample sequenced in a study of Ad26.COV2.S vaccination and SARS-CoV-2 variants. Indicated treatment: some 20 received Ad26.COV2.S at low or high dose, single or two shots; about 5 received placebo; per-sample allocation not given. It was on day 63 after the first vaccine or placebo injection that samples were taken. Produced via immunoSEQ multiplex PCR; TCRdb's table is partial and in-frame only. This repertoire shows about 680,000 clones, roughly 90% found once; its top ten account for approximately 1.5%. Sequenced here: peripheral blood, sampled in a trial of Ad26.COV2.S vaccine versus placebo. All receptors derive from a person aged 18-65 years who received the Ad26.COV2.S COVID-19 vaccine or a placebo.

Comment on this clone: This sample includes further DNA sequences coding for the same CDR3. The chain recombines TRBV6-5 with TRBJ2-7; maybe TRBD2 (5 bases). This CDR3 region has 15 residues. V gave up 0 bases and J gave up 0 bases, with 9 bases separating them. Germline V gene sequence: CDR1 MNHEY, CDR2 SVGAGI. The DNA of the CDR3 is TGTGCCAGCAGTTACTCACGGGGTAGCTCCTACGAGCAGTACTTC. Translation gives CASSYSRGSSYEQYF.

V usage is TRBV18 and J usage is TRBJ2-3; TRBD2 aligns across 8 bases. CDR1 and CDR2 from the germline V gene are KGHSH and LQKENI. The CDR3 consists of 15 residues. The V and J ends lost 3 bases and 1 base, in that order; junction bases with no gene match: 3. CDR3 loop: CASSPGRGGTDTQYF. The CDR3 DNA reads as TGTGCCAGCTCACCCGGGCGGGGGGGCACAGATACGCAGTATTTT.

J is TRBJ2-7 and V is TRBV14; a possible D gene is TRBD2 (6 bases). CDR3 length equals 11 residues. In germline, CDR1 is SGHDN, CDR2 FVKESK. V lost 4 bases to trimming and J lost 6 bases, with 7 bases between them. The CDR3 reads CASSLGGEQYF. The DNA of the CDR3 is TGTGCCAGCAGCCTCGGGGGCGAGCAGTACTTC.

The chain uses TRBV5-1 and TRBJ2-7; D unresolved. Per the germline V gene, CDR1 is SGHRS and CDR2 is YFSETQ. Trimming removed 4 bases at V and 0 bases at J, with 11 bases between. CDR3 size: 14 residues. CDR3 amino acids: CASSAPWGSYEQYF. The CDR3 region has the DNA TGCGCCAGCAGCGCGCCTTGGGGCTCCTACGAGCAGTACTTC. The entire variable domain, with the rest obtained from reference TRBV5-1 and TRBJ2-7, is as follows: KAGVTQTPRYLIKTRGQQVTLSCSPISGHRSVSWYQQTPGQGLQFLFEYFSETQRNKGNFPGRFSGRQFSNSRSEMNVSTLELGDSALYLCASSAPWGSYEQYFGPGTRLTVT.

The chain joins TRBV7-9 to TRBJ1-2, with D unresolved. V lost 1 base, J lost 3 bases, and 9 bases lay in between. Germline V lookup: CDR1 SEHNR, CDR2 FQNEAQ (reference sequence). This CDR3 is 14 amino acids long. The CDR3 nucleotides are TGTGCCAGCAGCTTAGGGCTGATTGACTATGGCTACACCTTC. Translation: CASSLGLIDYGYTF.

The rearrangement links TRBV18 to TRBJ1-5, with 8 bases matching TRBD1. Germline-derived CDR1 and CDR2 are KGHSH and LQKENI. The CDR3 is 15 amino acids. After removal of 3 bases from V and 3 bases from J, the junction contained 4 bases not matched to a gene. The CDR3 protein is CASSPTGDANQPQHF. CDR3 bases: TGTGCCAGCTCACCGACAGGGGACGCCAATCAGCCCCAGCATTTT.

The chain is built from TRBV5-1 and TRBJ1-5; D is possibly TRBD1 (6 bases). Per the germline V gene, CDR1 is SGHRS and CDR2 is YFSETQ. The CDR3 sequence is 14 residues long. V was clipped by 4 bases and J by 7 bases, with 15 bases between them. The CDR3 reads CASSTQGGEQPQHF. CDR3 nucleotide sequence: TGCGCCAGCAGCACACAGGGAGGGGAACAGCCCCAGCATTTT.

The chain links TRBV3-1 (or the pseudogene TRBV3-2) to TRBJ1-1; perhaps TRBD1 as D (5 bases). CDR1 LGHDT and CDR2 YNNKEL come from the germline V gene (reference sequence). Trimming took off 1 base at V and 4 bases at J, with 13 bases between the two ends. The CDR3 extends over 15 amino acids. In DNA, the CDR3 is TGTGCCAGCAGCCAAGTTGGAGGGGTCGGCACTGAAGCTTTCTTT. Amino acids: CASSQVGGVGTEAFF.

The rearrangement joins TRBV7-9 to TRBJ2-2; TRBD1 agrees at 9 bases. The V gene end was trimmed by 5 bases and the J gene end by 4 bases; junction bases not matched to a gene: 14. Germline CDR1 reads SEHNR; CDR2 reads FQNEAQ (reference sequence). The CDR3 totals 18 residues. The DNA for the CDR3 is TGTGCCAGCAGCCCACCCCGGAACAGGGGGCGTAGCACCGGGGAGCTGTTTTTT. Its translation is CASSPPRNRGRSTGELFF. Full variable domain (missing parts from reference TRBV7-9 and TRBJ2-2): DTGVSQNPRHKITKRGQNVTFRCDPISEHNRLYWYRQTLGQGPEFLTYFQNEAQLEKSRLLSDRFSAERPKGSFSTLEIQRTEQGDSAMYLCASSPPRNRGRSTGELFFGEGSRLTVL.

This CDR3 reads CASRKTGTGWQPQHF. In DNA form, the CDR3 reads TGTGCCAGCAGAAAGACCGGGACAGGGTGGCAGCCCCAGCATTTT. The chain employs TRBV27 and TRBJ1-5; 9 bases line up with TRBD1. This CDR3 has 15 amino acids. Looked up from germline, CDR1 is MNHEY and CDR2 is SMNVEV (reference sequence). After removal of 6 bases from V and 7 bases from J, the junction contained 10 bases not matched to a gene.

This chain joins TRBV18 and TRBJ2-5; 11 bases agree with TRBD2. The CDR3 loop spans 16 amino acids. The germline CDR1 and CDR2 sequences are KGHSH and LQKENI. V lost 3 bases to trimming and J lost 5 bases; unmatched junction nucleotides: 8. In DNA, the CDR3 is TGTGCCAGCTCACCTAGCGGGAGGGCCGACGGGGAGACCCAGTACTTC. Translation gives CASSPSGRADGETQYF.

This CDR3 is CASSPSGATYEQYF. The CDR3 coding sequence is TGTGCCAGCAGCCCTTCCGGGGCAACCTACGAGCAGTACTTC. The chain has TRBV7-2 and TRBJ2-7; possibly TRBD1 or TRBD2 for D (5 bases each). V was shortened by 5 bases and J by 2 bases, with 13 bases between the two germline ends. This CDR3 has 14 amino acids. CDR1 and CDR2 from the germline V gene are SGHTA and FQGNSA. Full variable domain (rest looked up from reference TRBV7-2 and TRBJ2-7): GAGVSQSPSNKVTEKGKDVELRCDPISGHTALYWYRQSLGQGLEFLIYFQGNSAPDKSGLPSDRFSAERTGGSVSTLTIQRTQQEDSAVYLCASSPSGATYEQYFGPGTRLTVT.

The rearrangement uses TRBV7-3 and TRBJ2-1, with TRBD2 identical over 10 bases. The CDR3 runs 15 residues. With 5 bases clipped from V and 4 bases from J, the junction kept 5 bases outside the gene matches. Germline CDR1 is SGHTA and CDR2 is FQGTGA. The CDR3 DNA is TGTGCCAGCAGCATAGCGGGGGGCCTTTACAATGAGCAGTTCTTC. Its protein is CASSIAGGLYNEQFF. Using reference TRBV7-3 and TRBJ2-1 for the parts outside the CDR3, the full variable domain is GAGVSQTPSNKVTEKGKYVELRCDPISGHTALYWYRQSLGQGPEFLIYFQGTGAADDSGLPNDRFFAVRPEGSVSTLKIQRTERGDSAVYLCASSIAGGLYNEQFFGPGTRLTVL.

The genes are TRBV5-8 and TRBJ2-1, with 8 bases aligning to TRBD2. The CDR3 has 15 amino acids. Germline loops: CDR1 SGHTS, CDR2 YDEGEE. The ends lost 3 bases at V and 4 bases at J; junction bases unmatched: 6. The CDR3, as DNA: TGTGCCAGCAGCTCTGGACTAGCCGCATACAATGAGCAGTTCTTC. This translates into CASSSGLAAYNEQFF. The variable domain in full, with the rest retrieved from reference TRBV5-8 and TRBJ2-1, is EAGVTQSPTHLIKTRGQQATLRCSPISGHTSVYWYQQALGLGLQFLLWYDEGEERNRGNFPPRFSGRQFPNYSSELNVNALELEDSALYLCASSSGLAAYNEQFFGPGTRLTVL.

The rearrangement joins TRBV5-6 to TRBJ1-4; D may be TRBD1 (5 bases). CDR1 SGHDT and CDR2 YYEEEE come from the germline V gene. The CDR3 is 14 amino acids. The V gene lost 2 bases and the J gene lost 7 bases, with 12 bases spanning the gap. In nucleotides, the CDR3 is TGTGCCAGCAGCTTTTGGGGGAGGAGTGAAAAACTGTTTTTT. Encoded protein: CASSFWGRSEKLFF.

This clone was counted a few times. The rearrangement uses TRBV6-6 and TRBJ2-2; the match to TRBD2 covers 16 bases. V was pared by 5 bases and J by 1 base, with 10 bases of the junction left unmatched. The CDR3 runs 20 residues. Per germline, CDR1 MNHNY and CDR2 SVGAGI (reference sequence). CDR3 nucleotides: TGTGCCAGCAGTCGAAGGCCGGGACTAGCGGGAGGGCAGAACACCGGGGAGCTGTTTTTT. This gives the protein CASSRRPGLAGGQNTGELFF.

The chain couples TRBV7-2 to TRBJ1-4; D is perhaps TRBD1 (5 bases). The CDR3 length is 16 residues. Trimming pared 1 base from V and 3 bases from J, leaving 12 bases between. The germline V gene has CDR1 SGHTA and CDR2 FQGNSA. The CDR3 here is CASSLDPRAANEKLFF. CDR3 nucleotides: TGTGCCAGCAGCTTAGACCCCAGGGCGGCTAATGAAAAACTGTTTTTT.